This T cell receptor (beta chain) is drawn from a study of shared clonotypes between healthy human individuals. The study, taken as a whole, reports: Naive CD4 clonotype sharing across several donors was roughly 5%. At large depth, rarefaction still showed sorted-subset sequencing to be incomplete.

Each sorted subset replicate got 200 ng genomic DNA, approximately 27,000 genomes. TCRdb's table, derived via immunoSEQ multiplex PCR, lists solely in-frame clones and lacks some. The sample records roughly 2.2 million clones, 93% being singletons. The CDR3 is made up of 14 amino acids. From germline, CDR1 is MNHNS and CDR2 SASEGT. On this clone itself: Its antigen is unknown. The junction does not match germline at one end; this may be a read error.

The chain combines TRBV6-1 with TRBJ1-2, with D tentatively TRBD1 (5 bases). The receptor was isolated from a young man in good health. Some clones in this sample may be carry-over from other donors' samples. Sequenced input: naive CD4+ T cells from PBMCs. As to subset: CD45RA+ positively selected. CDR3: CASSQGRSGRVSAF. CDR3 nucleotide sequence: TGTGCCAGCAGTCAAGGGAGATCAGGGAGGGTCAGCGCCTTC.